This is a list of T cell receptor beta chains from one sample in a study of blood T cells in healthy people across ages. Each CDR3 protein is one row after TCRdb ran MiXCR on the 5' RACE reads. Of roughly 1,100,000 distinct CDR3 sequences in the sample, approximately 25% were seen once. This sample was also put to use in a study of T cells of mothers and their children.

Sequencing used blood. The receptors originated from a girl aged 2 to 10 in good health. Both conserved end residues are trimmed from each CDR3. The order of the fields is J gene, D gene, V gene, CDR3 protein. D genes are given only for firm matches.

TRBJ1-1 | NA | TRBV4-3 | ANSQDLRDWGAEAF
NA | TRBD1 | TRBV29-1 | STEQGNNEQF
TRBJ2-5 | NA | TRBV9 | ASSGQSQETQY
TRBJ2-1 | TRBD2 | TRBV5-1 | ASSWHSGEYNEQF
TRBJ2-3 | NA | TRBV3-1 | ASSPREGGGDTQY
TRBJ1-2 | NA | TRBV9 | ASSDSEDSRPNYGYT
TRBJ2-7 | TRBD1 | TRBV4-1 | ASSQGQNYEQY
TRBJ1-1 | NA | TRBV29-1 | SATISNDRQVLREAF
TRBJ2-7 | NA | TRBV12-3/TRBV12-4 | ASSFGAGPYEQY
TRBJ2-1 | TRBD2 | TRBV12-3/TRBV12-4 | ASSLRLAGGGEQF
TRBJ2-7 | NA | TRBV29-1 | SVELASYEQY
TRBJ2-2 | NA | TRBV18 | ASSPADFPNTGELF
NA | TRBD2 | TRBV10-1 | ASSDHGTSYEQY
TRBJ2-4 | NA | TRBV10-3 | AISDMGVKNIQY
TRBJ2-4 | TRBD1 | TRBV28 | ASSFGDRRNIQY
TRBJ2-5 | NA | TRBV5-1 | ASSPQASHLMY
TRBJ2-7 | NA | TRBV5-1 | ASSFESGEQY
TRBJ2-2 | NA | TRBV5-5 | ASSLGPARGTGELF
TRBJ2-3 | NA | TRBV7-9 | ASSPVGEADTQY
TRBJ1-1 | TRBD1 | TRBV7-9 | ASSFGRTGGTTEAF
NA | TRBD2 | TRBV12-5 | ASGFLSGRSSYEQY
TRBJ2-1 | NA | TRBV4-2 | ASSQDVDQF
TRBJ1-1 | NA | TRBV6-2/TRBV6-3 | ASQGRSGPNTEAF
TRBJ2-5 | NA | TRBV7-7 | ASSLQAQETQY
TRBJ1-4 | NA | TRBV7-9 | ASSSETFGNEKLF
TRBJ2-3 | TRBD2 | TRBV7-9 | ASAALAGGRFTMQY
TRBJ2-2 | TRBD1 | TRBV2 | ASRRTGGTGELF
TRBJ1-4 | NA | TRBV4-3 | ASSQDQGGKKLF
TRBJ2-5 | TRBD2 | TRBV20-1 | SAQARVLGLAVGRETQY
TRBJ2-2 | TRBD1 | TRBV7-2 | ASSLGQGDGELF
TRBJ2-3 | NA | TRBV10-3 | AISTDRSTDTQY
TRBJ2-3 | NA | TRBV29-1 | GVGPTDTQY
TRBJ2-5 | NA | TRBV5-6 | ASSTLRGTQY
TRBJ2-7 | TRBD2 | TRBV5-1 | ASSGTSGFSYEQY
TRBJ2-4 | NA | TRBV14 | ASSQLGENIQY
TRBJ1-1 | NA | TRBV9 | ASSVDVGHEAF
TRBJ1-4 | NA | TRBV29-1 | SVGLAGYNEKLF
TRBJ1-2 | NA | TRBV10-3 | AISPGWEDGYT
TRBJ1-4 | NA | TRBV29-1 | SVEEPISNEKLF
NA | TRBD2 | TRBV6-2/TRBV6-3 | ASSSTSGDNEQF
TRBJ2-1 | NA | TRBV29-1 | SVRVDQTNEQF
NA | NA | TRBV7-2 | ASTNREEQF
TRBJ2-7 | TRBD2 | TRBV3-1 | ASSQLAGVDIYEQY
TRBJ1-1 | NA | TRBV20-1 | SASRQLLNTEAF
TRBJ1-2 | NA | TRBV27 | ASSLRRTDPNYGYT
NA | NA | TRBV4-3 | ASSQDRGAPGTQY
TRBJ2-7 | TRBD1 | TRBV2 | ASSEGPGQVYEQY
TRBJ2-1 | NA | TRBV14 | ASSQGRYAYNEQF
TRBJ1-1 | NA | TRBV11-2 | ASSFDMENTEAF
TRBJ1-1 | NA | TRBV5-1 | ASSLARFMNTEAF
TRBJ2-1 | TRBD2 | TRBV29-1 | SVGPYEPGREDEQF
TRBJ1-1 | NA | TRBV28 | ASSMGLGGTEAF
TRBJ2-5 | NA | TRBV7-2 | ALGETQY
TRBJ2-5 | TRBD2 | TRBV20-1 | SATYGTSEF
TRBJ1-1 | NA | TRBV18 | ASFDEDEAF
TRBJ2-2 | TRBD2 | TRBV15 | ATSRGLAGSGELF